A single T cell receptor beta chain is shown here with its context. Germline V gives CDR1 LNHDA, CDR2 SQIVND (reference sequence). The CDR3 is 12 residues long. V lost 6 bases and J lost 6, with 11 bases in between. These data are taken from a study of T cells after yellow fever vaccination. Study outcomes and limitations: Booster sampling recovered most clones from primary vaccination (approximately 97% CD4, around 88% CD8). Repertoires sorted by FACS could include abundant clonotypes that are contaminants from the bulk population. It was a small share of clonotypes that appeared in both CD4 and CD8 compartments.

A 5'RACE template-switching step, the method used to make TCR cDNA, added a universal primer site and UMIs. Via MiXCR, TCRdb re-called the 5' RACE reads, giving one row per CDR3 protein. The sample has about 45,000 distinct CDR3 sequences, roughly 7% seen once. V gene TRBV19 combines with J gene TRBJ1-1; D is uncertain. Sequenced here: CD8+ T cells not binding an NS4B(214-222) dextramer, sorted from PBMCs, sampled 45 days after the yellow fever booster vaccination. The sequence was obtained from a man aged 30 to 45 who received the YFV17D yellow fever vaccine. In nucleotides, the CDR3 is TGTGCCAGTAGCTTTCGGGAGGCTGAAGCTTTCTTT. Its protein is CASSFREAEAFF.